This T cell receptor (beta chain) was sequenced for a study of shared clonotypes between healthy human individuals. The CDR3 covers 14 residues. Germline CDR1 and CDR2: SGHVS and FQNEAQ. Trimming took off 5 bases at V and 11 bases at J, with 19 bases between the two ends. This table comes from immunoSEQ multiplex PCR, and its TCRdb copy is limited to in-frame clones, with some not included. The sample has about 490,000 clones, around 80% seen once. This TCR came from a middle-aged woman in good health. Some clones in this sample may be carry-over from other donors' samples. The genes are TRBV7-8 and TRBJ1-5; D is unresolved. Sequences were obtained from PBMCs. The CDR3 region has the DNA TGTGCCAGCAGCCAAGGTCTCGGGTCCGCAGCCCAGCATTTT. Protein: CASSQGLGSAAQHF.